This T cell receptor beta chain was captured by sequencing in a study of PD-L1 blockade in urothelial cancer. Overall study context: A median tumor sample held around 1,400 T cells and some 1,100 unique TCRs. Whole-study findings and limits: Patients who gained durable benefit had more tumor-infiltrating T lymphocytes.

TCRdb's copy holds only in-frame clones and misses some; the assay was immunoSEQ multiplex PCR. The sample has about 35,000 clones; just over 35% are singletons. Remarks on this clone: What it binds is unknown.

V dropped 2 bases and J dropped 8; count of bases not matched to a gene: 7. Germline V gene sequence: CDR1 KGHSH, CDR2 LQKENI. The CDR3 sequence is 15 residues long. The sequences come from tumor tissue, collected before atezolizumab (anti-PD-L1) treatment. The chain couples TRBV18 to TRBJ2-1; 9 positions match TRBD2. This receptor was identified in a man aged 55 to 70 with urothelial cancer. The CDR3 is CASSPEGTSYYEQFF. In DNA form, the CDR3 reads TGTGCCAGCTCACCAGAGGGGACTAGCTATTATGAGCAGTTCTTC.